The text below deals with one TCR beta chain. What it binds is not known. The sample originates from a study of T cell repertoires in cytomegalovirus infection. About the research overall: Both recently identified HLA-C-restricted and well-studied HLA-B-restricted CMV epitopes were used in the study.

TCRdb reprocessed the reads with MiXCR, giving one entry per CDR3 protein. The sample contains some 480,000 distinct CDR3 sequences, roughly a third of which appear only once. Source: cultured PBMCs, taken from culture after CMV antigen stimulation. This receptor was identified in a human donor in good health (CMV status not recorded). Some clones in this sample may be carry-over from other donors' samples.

The CDR3 loop reads CASSFSQSNQPQHF. CDR3 nucleotide sequence: TGTGCCAGCAGCTTCTCACAGAGCAATCAGCCCCAGCATTTT. The rearrangement links TRBV7-2 to TRBJ1-5, with D unresolved. Trimming shortened V by 3 bases and J by 1 base, and 7 bases separated the two germline ends. The CDR3 is made up of 14 amino acids. Looked up from germline, CDR1 is SGHTA and CDR2 is FQGNSA.